A single sample gave rise to the 17 T cell receptor beta chains below, sequenced in a study of T-cell memory formation after mild COVID-19. TCRdb re-analysed the 5' RACE reads in MiXCR, keeping a single row per CDR3 protein. Of about 60,000 distinct CDR3 sequences in the sample, 12% were seen once. What was sequenced was PBMCs or a T cell subset sorted from them (not recorded which). The origin of the receptors is a man aged 18 to 35 who had mild COVID-19 (a few samples of this study predate the infection). Cell type and time point are not known.

The chain carries TRBV12-3 or TRBV12-4 and TRBJ2-2, with TRBD2 identical over 7 bases. V was clipped by 2 bases and J by 0 bases; unmatched bases: 9. CDR3 size: 18 residues. CDR3 sequence: CASSLYGWEGTNTGELFF. The CDR3 DNA sequence: TGTGCCAGCAGTTTATATGGCTGGGAGGGCACGAACACCGGGGAGCTGTTTTTT.

This clonotype occurred many times. The CDR3 reads CASSLVVGAGTGELFF. The CDR3 bases are TGCGCCAGCAGCTTGGTGGTCGGGGCCGGCACCGGGGAGCTGTTTTTT. The rearrangement joins TRBV5-1 to TRBJ2-2; TRBD1 or TRBD2 may be the D gene (5 bases each). The CDR3 length is 16 residues. Trimming removed 0 bases from V and 4 bases from J, with 13 bases in between. Germline V gene data show CDR1 as SGHRS and CDR2 as YFSETQ. The complete variable domain, with remaining parts taken from reference TRBV5-1 and TRBJ2-2, reads KAGVTQTPRYLIKTRGQQVTLSCSPISGHRSVSWYQQTPGQGLQFLFEYFSETQRNKGNFPGRFSGRQFSNSRSEMNVSTLELGDSALYLCASSLVVGAGTGELFFGEGSRLTVL.

V and J are TRBV7-3 and TRBJ2-3, with 10 bases matching TRBD1. The CDR3 loop spans 15 amino acids. In germline, CDR1 is SGHTA, CDR2 FQGTGA. The trim removed 5 bases at V and 5 bases at J, leaving 7 bases unmatched. Here the CDR3 reads CASSVDRGSQDTQYF. Written as DNA, the CDR3 is TGTGCCAGCAGCGTGGACAGGGGGTCACAAGATACGCAGTATTTT. Looking up the rest from reference TRBV7-3 and TRBJ2-3 gives the full variable domain: GAGVSQTPSNKVTEKGKYVELRCDPISGHTALYWYRQSLGQGPEFLIYFQGTGAADDSGLPNDRFFAVRPEGSVSTLKIQRTERGDSAVYLCASSVDRGSQDTQYFGPGTRLTVL.

To note about this clonotype: One end of the junction varies from germline; a read error may be responsible. V gene TRBV7-7 combines with J gene TRBJ2-5, with D perhaps matching TRBD1 or TRBD2 (5 bases each). The CDR3 is 16 residues long. Germline loops: CDR1 SSHAT, CDR2 FNYEAQ (reference sequence). CDR3 in amino acids: CASSLGPGQSSETQYF. For the CDR3, the DNA is TGTGCTAGCAGCTTAGGGCCGGGGCAGTCCTCCGAGACCCAGTACTTC.

V usage is TRBV5-4 and J usage is TRBJ2-3, with D possibly TRBD1 on 5 matching bases. The CDR3 is made up of 14 amino acids. V was trimmed by 4 bases and J by 2 bases, leaving 11 bases between them. Germline assignment: CDR1 SGHNT and CDR2 YYREEE (reference sequence). CDR3 in amino acids: CASSRDSFTDTQYF. CDR3 sequence (DNA): TGTGCCAGCAGCCGAGACAGCTTCACAGATACGCAGTATTTT.

This clonotype was found a few times. The chain links TRBV2 to TRBJ2-5, with TRBD1 matching over 9 bases. The CDR3 runs to 13 residues. CDR1 is SNHLY and CDR2 is FYNNEI in the germline V gene. Trimming at V came to 4 bases and at J to 5 bases, leaving 2 bases not matched to a gene. The CDR3 loop reads CASSADRGETQYF. CDR3 coding DNA: TGTGCCAGCAGTGCCGACAGGGGGGAGACCCAGTACTTC.

The table lists this clonotype with many counts. This chain uses TRBV4-2 with TRBJ2-1, with D tentatively TRBD1 or TRBD2 (5 bases each). Germline V gene sequence: CDR1 LGHNA, CDR2 YNFKEQ. The CDR3 loop spans 14 amino acids. The V end was cut by 1 base, the J end by 8 bases, with 12 bases between. The CDR3 region is CASSQGGDGDEQFF. DNA for the CDR3: TGTGCCAGCAGCCAAGGAGGGGACGGCGATGAGCAGTTCTTC.

The J gene is TRBJ2-5, the V gene TRBV11-3; weak D call: TRBD2 (6 bases). Germline assignment: CDR1 SGHNT and CDR2 YENEEA. Trimming took 1 base from V and 5 from J, leaving 11 bases between them. The CDR3 totals 14 residues. CDR3 DNA: TGTGCCAGCAGCTTAGGAGGGAGCGGGGAGACCCAGTACTTC. Translation: CASSLGGSGETQYF.

This clonotype was detected many times. This chain uses TRBV11-2 with TRBJ2-2, with 8 bases that match TRBD1. J lost 7 bases, V lost 3 bases, and 10 bases had no gene match. This CDR3 comprises 16 residues. The germline V gene encodes CDR1 SGHAT and CDR2 FQNNGV. This CDR3 is CASSLAGQGNDGELFF. The CDR3 DNA sequence: TGTGCCAGCAGCTTGGCTGGACAGGGTAATGACGGGGAGCTGTTTTTT.

A few counts support this clonotype. The V gene is TRBV4-1, the J gene TRBJ1-1; the D is unclear. CDR1 is MGHRA and CDR2 is YSYEKL in the germline V gene. V lost 11 bases and J lost 1, with 14 bases in between. CDR3 length: 13 residues. In nucleotides, the CDR3 is TGCGCCGGGTCTTGGGCCGCGAACACTGAAGCTTTCTTT. The encoded protein is CAGSWAANTEAFF.

This clonotype was seen a handful of times. V usage is TRBV7-2 and J usage is TRBJ2-3, with 8 bases that match TRBD2. With 2 bases clipped from V and 6 bases from J, the junction kept 7 bases outside the gene matches. Germline CDR1 SGHTA, CDR2 FQGNSA. This CDR3 region has 15 residues. CDR3 sequence reads: CASSLWRGARDTQYF. CDR3 nucleotide sequence: TGTGCCAGCAGCTTATGGCGGGGGGCCAGGGATACGCAGTATTTT.

The chain is built from TRBV20-1 and TRBJ2-5; perhaps TRBD2 as D (6 bases). The V gene's germline CDR1 is DFQATT and CDR2 SNEGSKA (reference sequence). Trimming removed 5 bases from V and 5 bases from J, with 15 bases in between. CDR3 size: 13 residues. The DNA of the CDR3 is TGCAGTGCTCCGAGGGCGGGGTACGAGACCCAGTACTTC. Translated, it gives CSAPRAGYETQYF.

The rearrangement joins TRBV7-3 to TRBJ2-3; possibly TRBD1 or TRBD2 for D (5 bases each). CDR3 length equals 14 residues. The germline V gene encodes CDR1 SGHTA and CDR2 FQGTGA. With 2 bases removed from V and 2 bases from J, the gap between germline ends came to 8 bases. The CDR3 DNA sequence: TGTGCCAGCAGCTTAGGGGACGACACAGATACGCAGTATTTT. This translates into CASSLGDDTDTQYF.

The rearrangement links TRBV6-4 to TRBJ2-1; TRBD2 matches 9 bases. J was trimmed by 8 bases and V by 4 bases; bases with no gene match: 12. Germline loops: CDR1 MRHNA, CDR2 SNTAGT. This CDR3 contains 16 residues. The CDR3 reads CASSALERGALDEQFF. Here the CDR3 DNA reads TGTGCCAGCAGTGCCTTGGAGCGGGGGGCCCTCGATGAGCAGTTCTTC.

This clonotype was recorded at least ten times. This sequence joins TRBV7-6 and TRBJ2-1; TRBD2 matches 7 bases. V lost 7 bases, J lost 6 bases, and 9 bases stayed unmatched. Germline loops: CDR1 SGHVS, CDR2 FNYEAQ. This CDR3 is 14 amino acids long. The DNA of the CDR3 is TGTGCCAGCACCACCCCCGGACTAGTCAATGAGCAGTTCTTC. Protein product: CASTTPGLVNEQFF.

The rearrangement uses TRBV7-9 and TRBJ1-1; D uncertain. The CDR3 consists of 13 residues. The germline CDR1 and CDR2 sequences are SEHNR and FQNEAQ (reference sequence). V dropped 4 bases and J dropped 8 bases, with 14 bases sitting between them. CDR3 residues: CASSSLTGREAFF. The CDR3, as DNA: TGTGCCAGCAGCTCCCTCACTGGCAGGGAAGCTTTCTTT.

The sample holds a few counts of this clonotype. The CDR3 here is CSVLTDPTNEKLFF. The CDR3 DNA is TGCAGCGTCTTGACAGACCCAACTAATGAAAAACTGTTTTTT. V usage is TRBV29-1 and J usage is TRBJ1-4, with a possible D match to TRBD1 (5 bases). V was shortened by 6 bases and J by 0 bases, with 11 bases between the two germline ends. CDR1 is SQVTM and CDR2 is ANQGSEA in the germline V gene. The CDR3 spans 14 residues.